A selection of T cell receptor beta chains follows, all from one sample in a study of glioma-infiltrating T cells. One entry per CDR3 protein, called by TCRdb with MiXCR from the multiplex PCR reads. The repertoire holds 100,000 to 150,000 distinct CDR3 sequences, with around a quarter as singletons. The specimen sequenced was glioma tissue, nonneoplastic brain tissue, or PBMCs (not recorded which). These receptors were obtained from a human donor with low-grade glioma or glioblastoma, undergoing nonglioma brain surgery, or in good health (not recorded which). Each CDR3 is given with its conserved first and last residue. A D gene is named only where the DNA matches it firmly. The size of a clone is reported for some rows only, either as once, few or many, or as a class for expanded clones.

TRBD1	NA	TRBV12-3/TRBV12-4	TRBJ1-2	CASRIPGQGFGYTF	TGTGCCAGCAGGATACCGGGACAGGGATTTGGCTACACCTTC
NA	few	TRBV5-1	TRBJ1-1	CASRQATMNTEAFF	TGCGCCAGCAGACAGGCTACCATGAACACTGAAGCTTTCTTT
TRBD1	NA	TRBV7-2	TRBJ1-4	CASSPGGTSRATNEKLFF	TGTGCCAGCAGCCCAGGGGGGACATCGCGTGCAACTAATGAAAAACTGTTTTTT
NA	few	TRBV3-1	TRBJ2-5	CASSHSTDARGPQETQYF	TGTGCCAGCAGCCACTCAACGGACGCTCGCGGCCCCCAAGAGACCCAGTACTTC
TRBD1	NA	TRBV20-1	TRBJ1-6	CSARRIRTGGFYNSPLHF	TGCAGTGCTAGAAGGATTAGAACAGGGGGCTTCTATAATTCACCCCTCCACTTT
NA	many	TRBV6-1	TRBJ1-5	CASSRRQVGQPQHF	TGTGCCAGCAGCAGACGACAGGTTGGTCAGCCCCAGCATTTT
NA	many	TRBV6-2/TRBV6-3	TRBJ2-3	CASSYSGIPTDTQYF	TGTGCCAGCAGTTACTCAGGAATACCCACAGATACGCAGTATTTT
NA	NA	TRBV24-1	TRBJ1-5	CAFSDLTEQGAYQPQHF	TGTGCCTTTTCTGACCTTACCGAACAGGGTGCCTATCAGCCCCAGCATTTT
NA	NA	TRBV9	TRBJ2-5	CASSPFEGGQETQYF	TGTGCCAGCAGCCCTTTTGAGGGGGGGCAAGAGACCCAGTACTTC
TRBD1	few	TRBV7-9	TRBJ1-1	CASSWRTGVNTEAFF	TGTGCCAGCAGCTGGAGGACAGGAGTGAACACTGAAGCTTTCTTT
TRBD2	NA	TRBV29-1	TRBJ2-3	CSVATSVLADTQYF	TGCAGCGTTGCGACTAGCGTCCTGGCAGATACGCAGTATTTT
NA	NA	TRBV20-1	TRBJ2-1	CSATLWGASSYNEQFF	TGCAGTGCTACCCTGTGGGGGGCAAGCTCCTACAATGAGCAGTTCTTC
NA	few	TRBV6-1	TRBJ2-3	CASSIRGSSGTDTQYF	TGTGCCAGCAGTATCAGGGGTTCCTCAGGCACAGATACGCAGTATTTT
NA	NA	TRBV29-1	TRBJ1-1	CSVALDTEAFF	TGCAGCGTTGCTTTGGACACTGAAGCTTTCTTT
TRBD1	many	TRBV28	TRBJ1-5	CASTFIEGAGQPQHF	TGTGCCAGCACCTTCATCGAGGGGGCGGGTCAGCCCCAGCATTTT
NA	few	TRBV4-1	TRBJ1-3	CASSQGVNSGNTIYF	TGCGCCAGCAGCCAAGGGGTTAACTCTGGAAACACCATATATTTT
NA	few	TRBV4-1	TRBJ1-5	CASSQDGLSNQPQHF	TGCGCCAGCAGCCAAGATGGCCTGTCGAATCAGCCCCAGCATTTT
TRBD2	NA	TRBV4-2	TRBJ2-5	CASSQGVGGGQETQYF	TGTGCCAGCAGCCAAGGAGTTGGGGGGGGACAAGAGACCCAGTACTTC
NA	NA	TRBV2	TRBJ1-1	CASSELYGRMNTEAFF	TGTGCCAGCAGTGAACTGTATGGGCGCATGAACACTGAAGCTTTCTTT
NA	few	TRBV20-1	TRBJ1-1	CSASREVITEAFF	TGCAGTGCTAGTAGGGAAGTGATCACTGAAGCTTTCTTT
NA	many	TRBV6-1	TRBJ2-5	CASSEAYPWGAQETQYF	TGTGCCAGCAGTGAAGCGTATCCGTGGGGGGCCCAAGAGACCCAGTACTTC
NA	many	TRBV11-3	TRBJ2-5	CASSKGPGQETQYF	TGTGCCAGCAGCAAAGGACCGGGACAAGAGACCCAGTACTTC
TRBD2	many	TRBV6-1	TRBJ2-1	CASSEMGLAGNEQFF	TGTGCCAGCAGTGAAATGGGGCTAGCGGGGAATGAGCAGTTCTTC
NA	NA	TRBV7-9	TRBJ2-2	CASSLAPSAGELFF	TGTGCCAGCAGCTTAGCCCCCTCGGCCGGGGAGCTGTTTTTT
TRBD1	many	TRBV27	TRBJ2-1	CATSSGTGVYNEQFF	TGTGCCACAAGTTCCGGGACAGGTGTGTACAATGAGCAGTTCTTC
TRBD1	NA	TRBV2	TRBJ2-1	CASSSPGQGHNEQFF	TGTGCCAGCAGTTCGCCGGGACAGGGACACAATGAGCAGTTCTTC
NA	many	TRBV15	TRBJ1-2	CATSRDWSFGYTF	TGTGCCACCAGCAGAGATTGGAGTTTTGGCTACACCTTC
NA	NA	TRBV24-1	TRBJ1-2	CATSDPTGFYGYTF	TGTGCCACCAGTGACCCGACAGGCTTCTATGGCTACACCTTC